The 6 T cell receptor beta chains below come from one sample, sequenced in a study of vaccination effects on CD4 cells after COVID-19. TCRdb's copy holds only in-frame clones and misses some; the assay was immunoSEQ multiplex PCR. The table shows 50,000 to 60,000 clones, with more than 60% occurring only once. For these TCRs, the target antigens are not known. Under the ViraFEST assay, PBMC were stimulated with viral peptide pools so that antigen-specific CD4+ T cells expanded. Sequencing was performed afterwards. Once cultured for 10 days, the cells underwent separation to obtain CD4+ T cells. All vaccine recipients tested negative for nucleocapsid antibodies and had never contracted SARS-CoV-2 infection. The material sequenced was CD4+ T cells from PBMCs cultured with SARS-CoV-2 spike peptides, taken before COVID-19 vaccination. Source of these receptors: a human donor who received a COVID-19 vaccine.

This chain uses TRBV6-1 with TRBJ1-1, with D unresolved. V was clipped by 1 base and J by 8 bases, with 11 bases between them. The CDR3 covers 13 residues. The germline V gene has CDR1 MNHNS and CDR2 SASEGT. DNA of the CDR3: TGTGCCAGCAGTGAAGGGACTTATGTCGAAGCTTTCTTT. This gives the protein CASSEGTYVEAFF.

V and J are TRBV4-2 and TRBJ2-3; 11 bases fit TRBD2. The length of the CDR3 is 17 residues. V was pared by 1 base and J by 4 bases, with 7 bases of the junction left unmatched. Germline V gene data show CDR1 as LGHNA and CDR2 as YNFKEQ. The CDR3 sequence: CASSQVLAGGVPDTQYF. The CDR3 nucleotides read TGTGCCAGCAGCCAAGTCTTAGCGGGAGGGGTCCCAGATACGCAGTATTTT.

The V and J genes are TRBV6-5 and TRBJ1-6; tentative D call: TRBD1 (5 bases). Between the trimmed V and J ends, which lost 0 bases and 2 bases, there was a span of 8 bases. The V gene's germline CDR1 is MNHEY and CDR2 SVGAGI. The CDR3 contains 16 residues. The CDR3 loop is CASSYSRQTYNSPLHF. The CDR3, as DNA: TGTGCCAGCAGTTACTCGAGACAGACCTATAATTCACCCCTCCACTTT.

V usage is TRBV5-1 and J usage is TRBJ2-7; no reliable D call. The CDR3 spans 15 residues. V was shortened by 0 bases and J by 1 base, with 11 bases between the two germline ends. From germline, CDR1 is SGHRS and CDR2 YFSETQ. Written as DNA, the CDR3 is TGCGCCAGCAGCTTGGAGCAGGCCCTTTCCTACGAGCAGTACTTC. Translating it yields CASSLEQALSYEQYF.

This rearrangement joins TRBV3-1 (or the pseudogene TRBV3-2) to TRBJ2-7; D not certain. Germline V CDR1 and CDR2: LGHDT, YNNKEL (reference sequence). The CDR3 is made up of 14 amino acids. Trimming took off 0 bases at V and 6 bases at J, with 12 bases between the two ends. CDR3 coding DNA: TGTGCCAGCAGCCAAGATATCCGCGGCGGCGAGCAGTACTTC. Protein: CASSQDIRGGEQYF.

CDR3: CASSQEGGFSGNTIYF. In DNA form, the CDR3 reads TGCGCCAGCAGCCAAGAAGGGGGCTTTAGTGGAAACACCATATATTTT. The chain recombines TRBV4-1 with TRBJ1-3, with 7 positions matching TRBD1. V dropped 0 bases and J dropped 3; count of bases not matched to a gene: 5. Germline loops: CDR1 MGHRA, CDR2 YSYEKL. This CDR3 spans 16 amino acids.